This TCR beta chain came from a study of blood T cell repertoires in COVID-19. Study background: T cells, B-cell-depleted T cells, or PBMCs supplied cDNA or gDNA.

Data came from immunoSEQ multiplex PCR; TCRdb stores just in-frame clones and leaves some out. The profile shows approximately 300,000 clones, about 89% of them singletons. Sequencing used peripheral blood. This TCR was sampled from a young man with acute or convalescent COVID-19.

This CDR3 is CASSPPQGLRRYTF. The CDR3 DNA sequence: TGTGCCAGCAGTCCCCCTCAGGGTTTGAGACGCTACACCTTC. The V gene is TRBV28, the J gene TRBJ1-2; a possible D gene is TRBD1 (5 bases). The ends were cut back, 5 bases at V and 9 bases at J, with 19 bases in the middle. Germline assignment: CDR1 MDHEN and CDR2 SYDVKM. The CDR3 has 14 residues.